Listed below are T cell receptor beta chains from one sample, sequenced in a study of response to subunit inactivated influenza vaccine. Each CDR3 protein gets one entry after TCRdb re-called the RT-PCR reads with MiXCR. Here the sample spans about 700,000 distinct CDR3 sequences, more than 11% being singletons. The material was PBMCs from blood, obtained less than 15 days before vaccination. The receptors come from a man aged 45-60 years who received an inactivated influenza vaccine. Each CDR3 is given with its conserved first and last residue. The order of the fields is D gene, V gene, J gene, CDR3 protein. A D gene is named only where the DNA matches it firmly.

.	TRBV5-1	TRBJ2-3	CASSPGGGTDTDTQYF
.	TRBV24-1	TRBJ2-2	CATSDLVFGELFF
.	TRBV6-5	TRBJ1-2	CASSYSWQAVGGYTF
.	TRBV6-1	TRBJ1-6	CASYSAFSPLHF
.	TRBV6-6	TRBJ2-3	CASTKDGTDTQYF
TRBD2	TRBV7-2	TRBJ2-2	CASSLGLAGLTGELFF
.	TRBV4-2	TRBJ2-7	CASSQDGWTVSSYEQYF
.	TRBV19	TRBJ2-4	CASSIDRQLAKNIQYF
.	TRBV12-3/TRBV12-4	TRBJ2-3	CASSVTTSTDTQYF
.	TRBV20-1	TRBJ2-3	CSASMARPFSDTQYF
TRBD1	TRBV12-3/TRBV12-4	TRBJ2-7	CASKRAGTGGYEQYF
TRBD2	TRBV7-2	TRBJ2-1	CASSQRLAGYNEQFF
.	TRBV11-2	TRBJ1-1	CASSPGGGWTEAFF
TRBD2	TRBV15	TRBJ2-3	CATRTSGGTYSYTDTQYF
TRBD1	TRBV10-1	TRBJ2-2	CAPLGDRGLSGELFF
.	TRBV9	TRBJ2-1	CASSVLPSGGTYNEQFF
TRBD2	TRBV7-2	TRBJ2-1	CASSLALAGETYNEQFF
TRBD2	TRBV28	TRBJ2-3	CASSLAPVISGVSTDTQYF
.	TRBV12-3/TRBV12-4	TRBJ1-1	CASSLQELNTEAFF
.	TRBV12-3/TRBV12-4	TRBJ2-7	CASLETSSYEQYF
TRBD1	TRBV4-2	TRBJ2-1	CASRDREISNEQFF
.	TRBV5-1	TRBJ2-6	CASSLAGVGSGANVLTF
.	TRBV6-1	TRBJ1-2	CASRTEVGGQNYGYTF
.	TRBV5-1	TRBJ2-5	CASSLSFPGTQYF
TRBD1	TRBV20-1	TRBJ2-3	CSARSPRGPGTDTQYF
.	TRBV27	TRBJ2-7	CASSSGWLGQGGYEQYF
.	TRBV4-3	TRBJ2-5	CASSQVRGGTQYF
TRBD2	TRBV29-1	TRBJ2-1	CSVEEGGGYEQFF
TRBD2	TRBV7-6	TRBJ2-3	CASSLEAGEADTQYF
.	TRBV3-1	TRBJ2-5	CASTLGAQETQYF
.	TRBV4-2	TRBJ2-4	CASSLGGSRNIQYF
TRBD2	TRBV5-1	TRBJ2-1	CASSLPGGHNEQFF
TRBD1	TRBV28	TRBJ2-4	CASSNDRGKNIQYF
.	TRBV19	TRBJ2-7	CATLWSSYEQYF
.	TRBV7-8	TRBJ2-7	CASSLRGLRAHEQYF
TRBD1	TRBV19	TRBJ2-5	CASSSTGHQETLYF
.	TRBV4-3	TRBJ2-3	CASSQERSSTGTDTQYF
.	TRBV24-1	TRBJ2-7	CATSDRNRAYEQYF
TRBD1	TRBV12-3/TRBV12-4	TRBJ1-2	CASSSNPGQGYGYTF
.	TRBV5-5	TRBJ2-7	CAIYEQYF
TRBD1	TRBV12-3/TRBV12-4	TRBJ1-1	CASQFYRGDTEAFF
.	TRBV7-2	TRBJ1-2	CASSATGLTYGYTF
TRBD1	TRBV7-6	TRBJ2-1	CASSHLDRGLYNEQFF
.	TRBV7-9	TRBJ1-1	CAIVGANTEAFF